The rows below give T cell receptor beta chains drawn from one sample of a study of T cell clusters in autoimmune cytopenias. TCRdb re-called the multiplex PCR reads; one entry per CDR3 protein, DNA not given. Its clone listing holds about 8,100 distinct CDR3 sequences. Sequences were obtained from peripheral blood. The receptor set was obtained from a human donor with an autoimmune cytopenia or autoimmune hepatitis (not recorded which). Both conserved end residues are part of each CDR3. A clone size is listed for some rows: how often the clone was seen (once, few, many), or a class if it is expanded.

CDR3 protein: CASSLQGQNTEAFF; CDR3 length: 14; J gene: TRBJ1-1; V gene: TRBV18; clone size: .
CDR3 protein: CSVALTGVGQPQHF; CDR3 length: 14; J gene: TRBJ1-5; V gene: TRBV29-1; clone size: medium-sized
CDR3 protein: CASSLSGFTDTQYF; CDR3 length: 14; J gene: TRBJ2-3; V gene: TRBV18; clone size: medium-sized
CDR3 protein: CASSLSTANYGYTF; CDR3 length: 14; J gene: TRBJ1-2; V gene: TRBV12-3/TRBV12-4; clone size: medium-sized
CDR3 protein: CASSLSRAETQYF; CDR3 length: 13; J gene: TRBJ2-5; V gene: TRBV5-4; clone size: .
CDR3 protein: CASSFEGFGNIQYF; CDR3 length: 14; J gene: TRBJ2-4; V gene: TRBV5-5; clone size: .
CDR3 protein: CASSYSRTTGGETQYF; CDR3 length: 16; J gene: TRBJ2-5; V gene: TRBV12-3/TRBV12-4; clone size: medium-sized
CDR3 protein: CAWSDEHSPLHF; CDR3 length: 12; J gene: TRBJ1-6; V gene: TRBV30; clone size: .
CDR3 protein: CASSLVQEKISGANVLTF; CDR3 length: 18; J gene: TRBJ2-6; V gene: TRBV7-6; clone size: medium-sized
CDR3 protein: CASILRGTSYGYTF; CDR3 length: 14; J gene: TRBJ1-2; V gene: TRBV19; clone size: .
CDR3 protein: CAWIRGGLYGYTF; CDR3 length: 13; J gene: TRBJ1-2; V gene: TRBV30; clone size: medium-sized
CDR3 protein: CASSSVTDTDTQYF; CDR3 length: 14; J gene: TRBJ2-3; V gene: TRBV27; clone size: medium-sized
CDR3 protein: CASSRTGVETQYF; CDR3 length: 13; J gene: TRBJ2-5; V gene: TRBV5-4; clone size: medium-sized
CDR3 protein: CASSASGGGPQETQYF; CDR3 length: 16; J gene: TRBJ2-5; V gene: TRBV12-3/TRBV12-4; clone size: .
CDR3 protein: CASRKYRSPYNEQFF; CDR3 length: 15; J gene: TRBJ2-1; V gene: TRBV27; clone size: .
CDR3 protein: CASSLKVEAFF; CDR3 length: 11; J gene: TRBJ1-1; V gene: TRBV12-3/TRBV12-4; clone size: .
CDR3 protein: CASSYGAGGGYGYTF; CDR3 length: 15; J gene: TRBJ1-2; V gene: TRBV6-5; clone size: medium-sized
CDR3 protein: CASSPGTGIYSPLHF; CDR3 length: 15; J gene: TRBJ1-6; V gene: TRBV19; clone size: .
CDR3 protein: CASRSGPQDGELFF; CDR3 length: 14; J gene: TRBJ2-2; V gene: TRBV19; clone size: medium-sized
CDR3 protein: CASKSPAPQEELFF; CDR3 length: 14; J gene: TRBJ1-4; V gene: TRBV12-3/TRBV12-4; clone size: medium-sized
CDR3 protein: CASSFLPGGFGDTQYF; CDR3 length: 16; J gene: TRBJ2-3; V gene: TRBV12-3/TRBV12-4; clone size: .
CDR3 protein: CASRSGQGTYEQYF; CDR3 length: 14; J gene: TRBJ2-7; V gene: TRBV12-3/TRBV12-4; clone size: medium-sized
CDR3 protein: CSVGPLAGLDTQYF; CDR3 length: 14; J gene: TRBJ2-3; V gene: TRBV29-1; clone size: medium-sized
CDR3 protein: CASRTGGTYNEQFF; CDR3 length: 14; J gene: TRBJ2-1; V gene: TRBV6-5; clone size: medium-sized
CDR3 protein: CASSTGYYEAFF; CDR3 length: 12; J gene: TRBJ1-1; V gene: TRBV19; clone size: medium-sized
CDR3 protein: CASSIGGRANTGELFF; CDR3 length: 16; J gene: TRBJ2-2; V gene: TRBV19; clone size: medium-sized
CDR3 protein: CACQTGSYNEQFF; CDR3 length: 13; J gene: TRBJ2-1; V gene: TRBV5-4; clone size: .
CDR3 protein: CASSRATGGLGNQPQHF; CDR3 length: 17; J gene: TRBJ1-5; V gene: TRBV6-6; clone size: .
CDR3 protein: CARDRGGGYTF; CDR3 length: 11; J gene: TRBJ1-2; V gene: TRBV30; clone size: medium-sized
CDR3 protein: CASSPRVGGVLYNEQFF; CDR3 length: 17; J gene: TRBJ2-1; V gene: TRBV11-2; clone size: .
CDR3 protein: CASSRREPWYEQFF; CDR3 length: 14; J gene: TRBJ2-1; V gene: TRBV27; clone size: medium-sized
CDR3 protein: CASSDRTSGGADNEQFF; CDR3 length: 17; J gene: TRBJ2-1; V gene: TRBV6-2/TRBV6-3; clone size: medium-sized
CDR3 protein: CASSLSGDGRTEQYF; CDR3 length: 15; J gene: TRBJ2-7; V gene: TRBV27; clone size: medium-sized
CDR3 protein: CAWSKSGVSGNTIYF; CDR3 length: 15; J gene: TRBJ1-3; V gene: TRBV30; clone size: .
CDR3 protein: CSGQDPVRGYTF; CDR3 length: 12; J gene: TRBJ1-2; V gene: TRBV29-1; clone size: medium-sized
CDR3 protein: CASSQGVNEKLFF; CDR3 length: 13; J gene: TRBJ1-4; V gene: TRBV18; clone size: medium-sized
CDR3 protein: CAWRGFDSYEQYF; CDR3 length: 13; J gene: TRBJ2-7; V gene: TRBV30; clone size: medium-sized
CDR3 protein: CASRAGGYTGELFF; CDR3 length: 14; J gene: TRBJ2-2; V gene: TRBV19; clone size: medium-sized
CDR3 protein: CASSRTSGNSYEQYF; CDR3 length: 15; J gene: TRBJ2-7; V gene: TRBV6-5; clone size: medium-sized
CDR3 protein: CASSARQGVNQPQHF; CDR3 length: 15; J gene: TRBJ1-5; V gene: TRBV19; clone size: .
CDR3 protein: CASSPQLTGELFF; CDR3 length: 13; J gene: TRBJ2-2; V gene: TRBV7-2; clone size: .
CDR3 protein: CASSPGQPYEQYF; CDR3 length: 13; J gene: TRBJ2-7; V gene: TRBV5-6; clone size: medium-sized
CDR3 protein: CATSTGLAGNNEQFF; CDR3 length: 15; J gene: TRBJ2-1; V gene: TRBV15; clone size: medium-sized
CDR3 protein: CASSEVGRETHF; CDR3 length: 12; J gene: TRBJ1-5; V gene: TRBV6-1; clone size: medium-sized
CDR3 protein: CASSPRAGTIGNTEAFF; CDR3 length: 17; J gene: TRBJ1-1; V gene: TRBV18; clone size: .
CDR3 protein: CASSPPATYEQYF; CDR3 length: 13; J gene: TRBJ2-7; V gene: TRBV18; clone size: medium-sized
CDR3 protein: CASSPYDRANTEAFF; CDR3 length: 15; J gene: TRBJ1-1; V gene: TRBV6-5; clone size: .
CDR3 protein: CATSRTGYGYTF; CDR3 length: 12; J gene: TRBJ1-2; V gene: TRBV15; clone size: medium-sized
CDR3 protein: CASGRNFVDTQYF; CDR3 length: 13; J gene: TRBJ2-3; V gene: TRBV12-3/TRBV12-4; clone size: medium-sized
CDR3 protein: CASTGTNYNEQFF; CDR3 length: 13; J gene: TRBJ2-1; V gene: TRBV19; clone size: medium-sized
CDR3 protein: CASSKPESYGYTF; CDR3 length: 13; J gene: TRBJ1-2; V gene: TRBV19; clone size: medium-sized
CDR3 protein: CASTWGGRDTQYF; CDR3 length: 13; J gene: TRBJ2-3; V gene: TRBV6-2/TRBV6-3; clone size: medium-sized
CDR3 protein: CASSPNSEHTEAFF; CDR3 length: 14; J gene: TRBJ1-1; V gene: TRBV18; clone size: .
CDR3 protein: CASSRAGGGYGYTF; CDR3 length: 14; J gene: TRBJ1-2; V gene: TRBV14; clone size: .